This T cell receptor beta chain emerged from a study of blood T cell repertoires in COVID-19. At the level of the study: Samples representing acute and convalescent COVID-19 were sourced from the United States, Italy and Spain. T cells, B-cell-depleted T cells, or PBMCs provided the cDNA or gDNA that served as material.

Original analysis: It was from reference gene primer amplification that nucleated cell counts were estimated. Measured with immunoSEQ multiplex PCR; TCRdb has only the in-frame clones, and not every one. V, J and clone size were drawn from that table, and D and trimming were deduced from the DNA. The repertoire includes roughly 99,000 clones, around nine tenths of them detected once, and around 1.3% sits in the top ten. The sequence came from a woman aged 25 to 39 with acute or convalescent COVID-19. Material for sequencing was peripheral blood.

CDR3 sequence: CASSQEGRRRQYF. The CDR3 region has the DNA TGTGCCAGCAGCCAAGAAGGCCGGAGGAGGCAGTACTTC. V and J are TRBV14 and TRBJ2-7; possibly TRBD2 for D (5 bases). CDR1 and CDR2 (germline): SGHDN, FVKESK. CDR3 length: 13 amino acids. V gave up 0 bases and J gave up 9 bases, with 12 bases separating them.